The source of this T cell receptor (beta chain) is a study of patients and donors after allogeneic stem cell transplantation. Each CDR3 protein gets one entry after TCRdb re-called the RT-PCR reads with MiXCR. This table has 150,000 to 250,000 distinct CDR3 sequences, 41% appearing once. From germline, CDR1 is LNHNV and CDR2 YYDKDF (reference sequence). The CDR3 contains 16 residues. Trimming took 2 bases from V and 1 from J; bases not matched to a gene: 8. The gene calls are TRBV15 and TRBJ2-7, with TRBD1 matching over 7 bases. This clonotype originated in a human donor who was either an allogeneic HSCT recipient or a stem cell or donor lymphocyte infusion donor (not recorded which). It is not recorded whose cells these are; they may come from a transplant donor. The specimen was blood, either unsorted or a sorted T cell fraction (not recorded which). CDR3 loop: CATSRSTGAESYEQYF. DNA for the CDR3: TGTGCCACCAGCAGAAGTACAGGGGCTGAATCCTACGAGCAGTACTTC.